This T cell receptor beta chain was identified during a study of blood T cell repertoires in COVID-19. Study details: The samples span acute and convalescent COVID-19 from the United States, Italy and Spain. Sample material is recorded as cDNA or gDNA derived from T cells, B-cell-depleted T cells, or PBMCs.

The CDR3 is 14 amino acids. Trimming removed 6 bases from V and 7 bases from J, with 16 bases in between. Germline CDR1 is MGHDK and CDR2 is SYGVNS. Original methodology: Amplification of reference gene primers was used by the study to estimate nucleated cell counts. Sequenced by immunoSEQ multiplex PCR; TCRdb stores in-frame clones only, minus some. The DNA gave D and trimming, while V, J and clone size come from that table. The sample yields 130,000 to 150,000 clones, under 90% seen once. The sequence came from a human donor in a cohort sampled during active COVID-19. Specimen: peripheral blood. V gene TRBV25-1 combines with J gene TRBJ2-1, with a weak D call TRBD2 (6 bases). The CDR3 region has the DNA TGTGCCAGCAGGGATGGAGGGCTTGGGAATGAGCAGTTCTTC. Encoded protein: CASRDGGLGNEQFF.